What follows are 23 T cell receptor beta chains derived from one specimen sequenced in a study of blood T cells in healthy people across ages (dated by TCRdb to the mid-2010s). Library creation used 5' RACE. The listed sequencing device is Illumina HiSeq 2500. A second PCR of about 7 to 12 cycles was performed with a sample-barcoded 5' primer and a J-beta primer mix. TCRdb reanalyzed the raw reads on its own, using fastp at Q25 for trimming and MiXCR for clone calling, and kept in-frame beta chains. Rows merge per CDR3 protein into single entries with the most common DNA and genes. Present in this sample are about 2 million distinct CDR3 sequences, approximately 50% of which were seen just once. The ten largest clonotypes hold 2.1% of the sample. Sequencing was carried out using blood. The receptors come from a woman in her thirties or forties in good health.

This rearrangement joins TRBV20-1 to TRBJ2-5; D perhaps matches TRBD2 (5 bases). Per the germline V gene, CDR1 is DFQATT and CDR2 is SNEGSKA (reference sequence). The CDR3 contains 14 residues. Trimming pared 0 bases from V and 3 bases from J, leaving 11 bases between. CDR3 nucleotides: TGCAGTGCTAGAGAGGGAGCGGCCAAAGAGACCCAGTACTTC. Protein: CSAREGAAKETQYF.

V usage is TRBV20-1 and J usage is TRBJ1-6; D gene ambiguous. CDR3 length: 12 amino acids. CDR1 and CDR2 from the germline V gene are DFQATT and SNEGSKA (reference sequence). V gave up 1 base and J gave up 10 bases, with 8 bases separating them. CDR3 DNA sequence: TGCAGTGCTAGAGGGGTTGGATCACCCCTCCACTTT. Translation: CSARGVGSPLHF.

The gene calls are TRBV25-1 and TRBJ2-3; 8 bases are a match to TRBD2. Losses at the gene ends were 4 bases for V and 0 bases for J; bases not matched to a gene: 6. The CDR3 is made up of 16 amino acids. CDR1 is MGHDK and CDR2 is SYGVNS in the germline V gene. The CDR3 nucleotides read TGTGCCAGCAGTGCGTTTCGGGAGGGGAGCACAGATACGCAGTATTTT. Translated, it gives CASSAFREGSTDTQYF.

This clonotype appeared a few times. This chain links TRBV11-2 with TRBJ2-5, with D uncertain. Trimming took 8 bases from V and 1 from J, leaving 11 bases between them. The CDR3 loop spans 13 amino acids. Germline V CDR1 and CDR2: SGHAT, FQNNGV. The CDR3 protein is CASLRSFQETQYF. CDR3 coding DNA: TGTGCCAGCCTCCGGAGCTTCCAAGAGACCCAGTACTTC.

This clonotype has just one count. CDR3 coding DNA: TGTGCCAGCAGGTGGGACAGGGCTAGCAATCAGCCCCAGCATTTT. The encoded protein is CASRWDRASNQPQHF. J is TRBJ1-5 and V is TRBV2, with 9 nucleotides matching TRBD1. The germline gives CDR1 SNHLY, CDR2 FYNNEI. This CDR3 has 15 residues. Losses at the gene ends were 6 bases for V and 0 bases for J; bases not matched to a gene: 3.

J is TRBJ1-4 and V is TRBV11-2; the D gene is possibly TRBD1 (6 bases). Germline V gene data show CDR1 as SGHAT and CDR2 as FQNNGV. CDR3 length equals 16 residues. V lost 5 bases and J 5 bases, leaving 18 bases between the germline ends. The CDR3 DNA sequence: TGTGCCAGCAGCCCAGGGGACCGGATCTCCAATGAAAAACTGTTTTTT. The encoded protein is CASSPGDRISNEKLFF.

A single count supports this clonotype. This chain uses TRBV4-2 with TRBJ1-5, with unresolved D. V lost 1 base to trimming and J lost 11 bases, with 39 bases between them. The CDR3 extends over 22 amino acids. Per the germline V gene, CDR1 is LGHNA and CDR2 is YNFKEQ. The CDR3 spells CASSQGGGLVQNTDTQYLTQHF. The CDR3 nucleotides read TGTGCCAGCAGCCAAGGAGGAGGACTAGTGCAAAACACAGATACGCAGTATTTGACCCAGCATTTT.

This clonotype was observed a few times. The DNA of the CDR3 is TGTGCCAGCAGTGACCGGACAGGGGATTCCTACGAGCAGTACTTC. The encoded protein is CASSDRTGDSYEQYF. The V gene is TRBV28, the J gene TRBJ2-7; 9 bases line up with TRBD1. The CDR3 spans 15 residues. V was pared by 5 bases and J by 1 base, with 6 bases of the junction left unmatched. Per germline, CDR1 MDHEN and CDR2 SYDVKM.

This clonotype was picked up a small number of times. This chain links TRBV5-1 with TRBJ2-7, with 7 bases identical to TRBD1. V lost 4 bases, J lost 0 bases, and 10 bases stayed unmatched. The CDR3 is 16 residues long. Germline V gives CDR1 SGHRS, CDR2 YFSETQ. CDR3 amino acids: CASSPRGTANSYEQYF. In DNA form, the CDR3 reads TGCGCCAGCAGCCCAAGGGGGACAGCTAACTCCTACGAGCAGTACTTC.

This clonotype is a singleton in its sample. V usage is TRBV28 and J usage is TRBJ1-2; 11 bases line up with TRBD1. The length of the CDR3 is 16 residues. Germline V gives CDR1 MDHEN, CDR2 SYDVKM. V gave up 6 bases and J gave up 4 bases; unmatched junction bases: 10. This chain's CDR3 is CASSQIGTGGPYGYTF. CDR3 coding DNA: TGTGCCAGCAGCCAAATAGGGACAGGGGGACCCTATGGCTACACCTTC.

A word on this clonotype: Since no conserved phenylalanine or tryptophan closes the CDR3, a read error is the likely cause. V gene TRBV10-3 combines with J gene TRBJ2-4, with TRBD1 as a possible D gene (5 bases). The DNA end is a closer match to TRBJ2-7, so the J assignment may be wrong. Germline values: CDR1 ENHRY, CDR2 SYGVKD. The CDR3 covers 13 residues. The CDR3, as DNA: TGTGCCATCACTGACAGTGATACCTACGAGCAGTACTAC. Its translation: CAITDSDTYEQYY.

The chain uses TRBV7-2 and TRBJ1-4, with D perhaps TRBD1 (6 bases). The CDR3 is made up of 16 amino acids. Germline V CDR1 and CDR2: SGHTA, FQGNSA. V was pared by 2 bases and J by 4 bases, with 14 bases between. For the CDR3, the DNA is TGTGCCAGCAGCTTATCCTCAGGGGCGATTAATGAAAAACTGTTTTTT. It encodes CASSLSSGAINEKLFF. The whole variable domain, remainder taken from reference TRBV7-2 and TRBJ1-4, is GAGVSQSPSNKVTEKGKDVELRCDPISGHTALYWYRQSLGQGLEFLIYFQGNSAPDKSGLPSDRFSAERTGGSVSTLTIQRTQQEDSAVYLCASSLSSGAINEKLFFGSGTQLSVL.

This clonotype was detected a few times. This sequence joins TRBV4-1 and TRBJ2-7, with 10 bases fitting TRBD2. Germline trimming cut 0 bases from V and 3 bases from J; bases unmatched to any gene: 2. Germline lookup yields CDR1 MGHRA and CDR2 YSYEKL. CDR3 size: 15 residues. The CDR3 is CASSQDTSGIYEQYF. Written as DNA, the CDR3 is TGCGCCAGCAGCCAAGATACTAGCGGGATCTACGAGCAGTACTTC.

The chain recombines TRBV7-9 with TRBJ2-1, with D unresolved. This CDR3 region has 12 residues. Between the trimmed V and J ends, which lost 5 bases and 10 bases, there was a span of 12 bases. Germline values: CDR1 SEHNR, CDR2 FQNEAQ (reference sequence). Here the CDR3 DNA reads TGTGCCAGCAGCCCACGGCGCCAAGAGCAGTTCTTC. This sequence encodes CASSPRRQEQFF.

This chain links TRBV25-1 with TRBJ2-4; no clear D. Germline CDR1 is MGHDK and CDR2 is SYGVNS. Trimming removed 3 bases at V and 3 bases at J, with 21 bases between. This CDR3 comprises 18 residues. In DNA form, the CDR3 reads TGTGCCAGCAGTGACGGCAAAGGGCCGCCCCAGAACAAAAACATTCAGTACTTC. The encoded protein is CASSDGKGPPQNKNIQYF.

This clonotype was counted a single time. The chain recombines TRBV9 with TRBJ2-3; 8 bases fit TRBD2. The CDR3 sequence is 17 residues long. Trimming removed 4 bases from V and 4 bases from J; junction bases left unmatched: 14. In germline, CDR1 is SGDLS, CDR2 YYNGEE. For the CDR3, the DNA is TGTGCCAGCAGCCCCCGGGAGGGATTAGGACTGTCAGATACGCAGTATTTT. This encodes CASSPREGLGLSDTQYF.

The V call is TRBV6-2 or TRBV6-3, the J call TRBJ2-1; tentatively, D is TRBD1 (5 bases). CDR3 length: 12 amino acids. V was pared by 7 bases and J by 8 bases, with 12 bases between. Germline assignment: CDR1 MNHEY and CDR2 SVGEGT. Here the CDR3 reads CASTERGDEQFF. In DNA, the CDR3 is TGTGCCAGCACCGAAAGGGGCGATGAGCAGTTCTTC.

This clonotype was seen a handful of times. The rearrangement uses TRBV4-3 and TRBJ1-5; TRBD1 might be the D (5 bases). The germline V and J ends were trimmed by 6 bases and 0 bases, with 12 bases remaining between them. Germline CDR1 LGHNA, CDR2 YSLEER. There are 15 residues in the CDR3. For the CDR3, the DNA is TGCGCCAGCAGAAAGGGGCGTAATAGCAATCAGCCCCAGCATTTT. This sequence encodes CASRKGRNSNQPQHF.

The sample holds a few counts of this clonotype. This CDR3 reads CSAHRNSPLHF. The CDR3 nucleotides are TGCAGTGCCCACCGGAATTCACCCCTCCACTTT. This chain uses TRBV20-1 with TRBJ1-6; D uncertain. This CDR3 is built from 11 residues. In germline, CDR1 is DFQATT, CDR2 SNEGSKA (reference sequence). V was cut by 6 bases and J by 7 bases, with 7 bases left in between.

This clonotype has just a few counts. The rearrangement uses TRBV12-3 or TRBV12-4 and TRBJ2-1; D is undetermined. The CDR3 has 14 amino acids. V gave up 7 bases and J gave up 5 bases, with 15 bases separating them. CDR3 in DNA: TGTGCCAGCAATCTGCTGGGCGGAAACAATGAGCAGTTCTTC. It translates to CASNLLGGNNEQFF.

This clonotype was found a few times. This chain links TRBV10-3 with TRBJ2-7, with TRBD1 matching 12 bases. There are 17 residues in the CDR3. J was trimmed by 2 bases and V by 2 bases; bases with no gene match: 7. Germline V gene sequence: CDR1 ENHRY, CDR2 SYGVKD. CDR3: CAISEPTGTGGTYEQYF. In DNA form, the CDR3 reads TGTGCCATCAGTGAGCCGACCGGGACAGGGGGCACCTACGAGCAGTACTTC.

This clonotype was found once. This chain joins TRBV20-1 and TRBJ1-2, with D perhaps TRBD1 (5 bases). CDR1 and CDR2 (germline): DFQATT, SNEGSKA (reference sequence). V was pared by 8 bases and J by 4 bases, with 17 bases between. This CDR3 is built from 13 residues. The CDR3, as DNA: TGCAGTCCGAAATTGGGGGACGGCTATGGCTACACCTTC. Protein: CSPKLGDGYGYTF.

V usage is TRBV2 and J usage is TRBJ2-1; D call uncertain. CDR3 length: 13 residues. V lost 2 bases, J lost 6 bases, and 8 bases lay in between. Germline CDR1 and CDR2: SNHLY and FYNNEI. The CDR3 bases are TGTGCCAGCAGTGAACACCCGGGCAATGAGCAGTTCTTC. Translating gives CASSEHPGNEQFF.